Described below is a single TCR beta chain sequence and its context. This clonotype was seen only a few times. This clone's antigen is unknown. No per-base quality is available; no much larger clone lies one base away. CDR1 and CDR2, looked up from the germline V gene (reference sequence), are MNHEY and SMNVEV. Trimming accounts for 0 bases at V and 9 bases at J, while the number of junction bases matched to no gene is 4. The CDR3 starts with the cysteine, ends with the phenylalanine, and has 15 residues. Only CDR3 DNA remains: 45 bases, in frame from the first base. The TCR beta CDR3 regions were amplified from RNA transcripts. The first round of RT-PCR for the TCR CDR3 was performed with the HTBI primer set and the Qiagen OneStep RT-PCR kit. The libraries were constructed in a second round of multiplex PCR and then size-selected and purified. Paired-end sequencing of the libraries was performed with 100 bp reads on an Illumina HiSeq2000. The published analysis was carried out like this. SOAPnuke was used to process the raw data, throwing out any read that contained adapters or uncalled bases, had a mean Phred below 15, or lacked an exact constant-primer or identifier match. COPE v1.2.5 was used to merge the high-quality paired reads, and each unique nucleotide sequence was defined as a clonotype. Clonotypes were aligned to IMGT TRBV, TRBD and TRBJ reference segments using MiTCR v1.1. Only V-J combinations with frequency above 0.0001, covering 99% to 99.2% of repertoires, were analysed. A TCS score was defined as the ratio of F50 (clonal expansion) to E x V (chaos), with BLOSUM62-based TCRdist applied between CDR3 peptides within each V-J. Welch's t-statistics and random forest reduced 450 to 600 V-J features to 10 to 15, which were used in a naive Bayes classifier (R e1071). The public sequencing data were trimmed at Q25 with fastp and processed into clonotypes with MiXCR by TCRdb, which kept only in-frame beta chains. CDR3 protein sequences are deduplicated, and each keeps its most common genes and DNA. The V and J calls come from TCRdb's annotation, not from the publication. The sample records some 320,000 distinct CDR3 sequences, roughly 15% of which are singletons. Of the sample, 34% falls within the top ten clones.

The sample originates from a study of T cells in Graves' hyperthyroidism and ophthalmopathy (dated by TCRdb to the late 2010s). Background for the entire study: Peripheral blood was sampled at the time of initial diagnosis, prior to any treatment. To identify TCR V-J signatures that set the groups apart, the researchers used a discovery cohort of more than 95 patients, made up of approximately 43 with Graves' ophthalmopathy and 57 with stable Graves' hyperthyroidism. Prospective prediction of ophthalmopathy was tested in an independent validation cohort consisting of under 20 hyperthyroidism patients and more than 15 patients who later progressed to ophthalmopathy. The 75 to 100 discovery patients were randomly split 7:3 into training and test sets. In addition, the study compared T-cell repertoires in thyroid tissue and in blood from roughly 6 Graves' hyperthyroidism patients. After blood sampling, hyperthyroidism patients were treated with methimazole at a starting dose of 30 mg daily, and ophthalmopathy patients were treated with high-dose intravenous methylprednisolone. According to the paper, TCR Vbeta CDR3 sequencing was carried out on about 140 peripheral blood samples, which came from fewer than 50 ophthalmopathy, around 74 hyperthyroidism and about 17 progressor patients. Here is what the overall study found, with its caveats: Most expanded thyroid clonotypes (frequency above 0.001) were also detected in blood, a finding suggesting that blood repertoires may reflect thyroid immune responses. In cross-validation, a model built on a 13 V-J signature told ophthalmopathy apart from stable hyperthyroidism with under 90% sensitivity and approximately 84% specificity, and in testing the same model reached 80%/75%. During validation, the model predicted progression to ophthalmopathy a median of about 6.5 months ahead of onset, with around 71% sensitivity and 72.22% specificity. Sample size was not statistically predetermined, and blinding of investigators to group allocation was not performed.

In the ophthalmopathy patients, disease was moderately to severely active, with a Clinical Activity Score of 3 or more, a NOSPECS grade of 4 or more, and a duration of less than 3 months. Any patient with an uncontrolled infection, another autoimmune disease, pregnancy or lactation was excluded. Diagnoses were based on clinical symptoms, serum thyroxine and TRAb, thyroid ultrasound and orbital computed tomography. PBMCs were separated from roughly 10 ml of fresh peripheral blood using Ficoll-Paque density gradient centrifugation. Total RNA was extracted using Trizol reagent, and RNA quality was assessed on an Agilent 2100 Bioanalyzer.

Sequencing was done on a sample of blood. This receptor chain uses TRBV27 and TRBJ1-6; a stretch of 8 junction bases matches TRBD1. This TCR was recovered from a woman between 40 and 50 years old with Graves' ophthalmopathy. The CDR3 protein: CASSLSQTGVSPLHF. The DNA sequence reads TGTGCCAGCAGTTTATCCCAGACAGGGGTTTCACCCCTCCACTTT.